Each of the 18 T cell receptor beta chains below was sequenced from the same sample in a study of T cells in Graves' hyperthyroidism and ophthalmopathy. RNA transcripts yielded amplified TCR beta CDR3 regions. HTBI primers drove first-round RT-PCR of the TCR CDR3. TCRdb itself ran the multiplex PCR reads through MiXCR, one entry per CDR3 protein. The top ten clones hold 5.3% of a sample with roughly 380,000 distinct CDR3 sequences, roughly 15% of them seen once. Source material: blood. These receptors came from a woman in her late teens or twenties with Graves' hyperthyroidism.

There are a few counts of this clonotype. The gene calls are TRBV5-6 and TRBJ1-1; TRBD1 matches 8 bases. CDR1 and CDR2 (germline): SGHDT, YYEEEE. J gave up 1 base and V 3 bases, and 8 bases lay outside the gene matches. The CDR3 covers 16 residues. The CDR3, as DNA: TGTGCCAGCAGCTCGGGGACAGGTCGTAGGAACACTGAAGCTTTCTTT. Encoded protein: CASSSGTGRRNTEAFF. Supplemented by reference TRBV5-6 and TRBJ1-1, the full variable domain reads DAGVTQSPTHLIKTRGQQVTLRCSPKSGHDTVSWYQQALGQGPQFIFQYYEEEERQRGNFPDRFSGHQFPNYSSELNVNALLLGDSALYLCASSSGTGRRNTEAFFGQGTRLTVV.

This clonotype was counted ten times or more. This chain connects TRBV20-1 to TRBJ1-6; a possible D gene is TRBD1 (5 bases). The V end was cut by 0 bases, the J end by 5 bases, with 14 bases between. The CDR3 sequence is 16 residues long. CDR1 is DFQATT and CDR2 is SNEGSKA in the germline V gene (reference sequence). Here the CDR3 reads CSARDHGAGNNSPLHF. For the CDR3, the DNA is TGCAGTGCTAGAGATCACGGGGCAGGGAATAATTCACCCCTCCACTTT.

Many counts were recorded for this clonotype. The CDR3 is CASSSGIYEQYF. The CDR3 DNA reads as TGCGCCAGCAGCAGTGGGATCTACGAGCAGTACTTC. The chain uses TRBV5-1 and TRBJ2-7; the D is unclear. The CDR3 totals 12 residues. Trimming took 4 bases from V and 3 from J, leaving 8 bases between them. CDR1 and CDR2 (germline): SGHRS, YFSETQ.

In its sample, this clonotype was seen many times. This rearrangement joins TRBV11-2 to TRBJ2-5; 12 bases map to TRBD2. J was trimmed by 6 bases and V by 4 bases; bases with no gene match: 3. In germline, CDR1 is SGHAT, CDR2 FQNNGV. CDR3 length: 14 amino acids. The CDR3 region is CASSSTSGSQTQYF. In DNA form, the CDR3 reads TGTGCCAGCAGCTCGACTAGCGGGAGCCAGACCCAGTACTTC.

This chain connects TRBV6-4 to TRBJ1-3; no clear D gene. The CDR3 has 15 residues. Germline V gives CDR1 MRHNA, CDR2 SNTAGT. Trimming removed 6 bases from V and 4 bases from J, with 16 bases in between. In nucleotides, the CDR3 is TGTGCCAGCAGCTCGGATTGGGGAGGGGGAAACACCATATATTTT. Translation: CASSSDWGGGNTIYF.

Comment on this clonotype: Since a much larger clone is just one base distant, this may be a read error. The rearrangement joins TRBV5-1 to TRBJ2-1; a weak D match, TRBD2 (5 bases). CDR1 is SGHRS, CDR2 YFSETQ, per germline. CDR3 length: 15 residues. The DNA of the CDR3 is TGTGCCAGCAGCGTAAACGGGGAATCCTACAATGAGCGGTTCTTC. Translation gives CASSVNGESYNERFF.

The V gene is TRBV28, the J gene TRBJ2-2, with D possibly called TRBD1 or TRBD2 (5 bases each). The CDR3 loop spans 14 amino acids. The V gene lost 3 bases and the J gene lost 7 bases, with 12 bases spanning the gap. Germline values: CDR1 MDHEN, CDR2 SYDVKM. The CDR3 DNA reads TGTGCCAGCAGTTTGGGTGGGGGAGTCGGGGAGCTGTTTTTT. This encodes CASSLGGGVGELFF.

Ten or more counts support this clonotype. The CDR3 nucleotides are TGTGCCAGCTCACCATTACCCGAACTAGCCAAGGAGCAGTTCTTC. Amino acids: CASSPLPELAKEQFF. The chain is built from TRBV18 and TRBJ2-1, with D perhaps TRBD2 (6 bases). The CDR3 totals 15 residues. Trimming pared 2 bases from V and 10 bases from J, leaving 18 bases between. The germline V gene encodes CDR1 KGHSH and CDR2 LQKENI.

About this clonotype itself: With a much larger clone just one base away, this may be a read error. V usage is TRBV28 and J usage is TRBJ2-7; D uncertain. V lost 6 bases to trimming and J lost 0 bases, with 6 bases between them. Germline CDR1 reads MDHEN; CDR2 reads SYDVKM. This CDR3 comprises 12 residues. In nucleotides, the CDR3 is TGTGCCAGCAGCGAACGCTCCTACGAGCAGTACTTC. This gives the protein CASSERSYEQYF. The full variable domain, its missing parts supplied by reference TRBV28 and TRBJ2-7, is DVKVTQSSRYLVKRTGEKVFLECVQDMDHENMFWYRQDPGLGLRLIYFSYDVKMKEKGDIPEGYSVSREKKERFSLILESASTNQTSMYLCASSERSYEQYFGPGTRLTVT.

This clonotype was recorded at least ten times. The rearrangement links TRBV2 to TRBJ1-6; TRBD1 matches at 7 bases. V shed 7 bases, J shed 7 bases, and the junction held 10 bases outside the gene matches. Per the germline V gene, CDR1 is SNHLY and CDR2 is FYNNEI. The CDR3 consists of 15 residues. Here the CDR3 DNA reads TGTGCCAGCACTCTAGACAGGGAAGGCAATTCACCCCTCCACTTT. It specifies CASTLDREGNSPLHF.

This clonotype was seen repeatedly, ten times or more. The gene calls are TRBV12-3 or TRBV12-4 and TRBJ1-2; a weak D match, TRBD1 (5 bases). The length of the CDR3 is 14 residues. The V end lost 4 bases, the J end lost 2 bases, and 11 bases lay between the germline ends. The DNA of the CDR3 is TGTGCCAGCAGTTCGCCGGGACGGAACTATGGCTACACCTTC. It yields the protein CASSSPGRNYGYTF.

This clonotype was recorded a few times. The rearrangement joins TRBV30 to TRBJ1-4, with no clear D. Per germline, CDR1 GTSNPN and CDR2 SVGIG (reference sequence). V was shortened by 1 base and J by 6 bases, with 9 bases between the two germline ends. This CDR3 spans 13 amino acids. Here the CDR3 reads CAWSGSQHEKLFF. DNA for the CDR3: TGTGCCTGGAGTGGAAGCCAGCATGAAAAACTGTTTTTT.

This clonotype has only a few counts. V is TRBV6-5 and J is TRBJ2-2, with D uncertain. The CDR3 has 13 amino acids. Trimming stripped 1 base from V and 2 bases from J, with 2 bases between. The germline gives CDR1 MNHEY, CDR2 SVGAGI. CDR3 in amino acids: CASSYYNTGELFF. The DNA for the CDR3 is TGTGCCAGCAGTTACTATAACACCGGGGAGCTGTTTTTT.

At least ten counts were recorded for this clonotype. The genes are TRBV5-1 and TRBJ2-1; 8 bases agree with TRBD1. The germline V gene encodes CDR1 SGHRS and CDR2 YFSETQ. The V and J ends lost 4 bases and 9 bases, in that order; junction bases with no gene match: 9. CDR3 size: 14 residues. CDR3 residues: CASSVRQGYVEQFF. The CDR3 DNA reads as TGCGCCAGCAGCGTACGACAGGGGTACGTTGAGCAGTTCTTC. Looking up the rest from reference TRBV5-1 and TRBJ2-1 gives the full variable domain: KAGVTQTPRYLIKTRGQQVTLSCSPISGHRSVSWYQQTPGQGLQFLFEYFSETQRNKGNFPGRFSGRQFSNSRSEMNVSTLELGDSALYLCASSVRQGYVEQFFGPGTRLTVL.

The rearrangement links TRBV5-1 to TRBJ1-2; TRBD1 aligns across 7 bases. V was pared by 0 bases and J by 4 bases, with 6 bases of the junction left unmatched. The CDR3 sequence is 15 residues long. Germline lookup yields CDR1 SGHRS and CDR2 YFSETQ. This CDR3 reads CASSLGQGGSYGYTF. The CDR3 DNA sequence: TGCGCCAGCAGCTTGGGACAGGGCGGCAGCTATGGCTACACCTTC.

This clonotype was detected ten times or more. Written as DNA, the CDR3 is TGTGCTAGTGGTTTCACCTCGGGGGCGGGAGGGCTTAATGAGCAGTTCTTC. It translates to CASGFTSGAGGLNEQFF. V is TRBV12-5 and J is TRBJ2-1; 9 positions match TRBD2. Germline CDR1 reads LGHNT; CDR2 reads FRNRAP. The CDR3 is 17 residues long. V lost 3 bases to trimming and J lost 7 bases; unmatched junction nucleotides: 13.

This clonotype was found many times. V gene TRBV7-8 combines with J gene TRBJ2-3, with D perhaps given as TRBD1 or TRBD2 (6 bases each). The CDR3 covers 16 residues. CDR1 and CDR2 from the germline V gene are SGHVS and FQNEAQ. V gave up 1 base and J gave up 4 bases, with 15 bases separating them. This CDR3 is CASSLGGGFSADTQYF. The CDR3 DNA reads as TGTGCCAGCAGCTTAGGAGGGGGGTTTAGCGCAGATACGCAGTATTTT.

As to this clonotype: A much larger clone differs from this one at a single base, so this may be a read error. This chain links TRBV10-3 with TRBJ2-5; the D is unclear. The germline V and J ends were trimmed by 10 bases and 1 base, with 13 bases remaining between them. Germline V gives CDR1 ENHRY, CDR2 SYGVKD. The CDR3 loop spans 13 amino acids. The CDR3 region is CATASNTQETQYF. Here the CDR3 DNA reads TGTGCCACCGCTTCTAACACCCAAGAGACCCAGTACTTC.